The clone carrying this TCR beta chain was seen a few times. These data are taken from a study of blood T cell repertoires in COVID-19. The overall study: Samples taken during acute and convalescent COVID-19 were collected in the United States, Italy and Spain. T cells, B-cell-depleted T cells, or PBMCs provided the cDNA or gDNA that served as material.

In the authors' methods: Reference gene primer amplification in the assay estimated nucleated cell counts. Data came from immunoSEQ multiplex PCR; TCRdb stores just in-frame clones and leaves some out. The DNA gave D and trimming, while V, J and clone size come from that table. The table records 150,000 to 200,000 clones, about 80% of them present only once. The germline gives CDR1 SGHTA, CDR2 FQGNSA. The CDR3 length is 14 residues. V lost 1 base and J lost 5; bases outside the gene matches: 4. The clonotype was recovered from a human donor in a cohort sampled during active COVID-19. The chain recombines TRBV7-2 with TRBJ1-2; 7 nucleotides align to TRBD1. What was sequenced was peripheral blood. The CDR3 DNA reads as TGTGCCAGCAGCTTAGAGGGACAGACATATGGCTACACCTTC. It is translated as CASSLEGQTYGYTF.